The next 5 T cell receptor beta chains were all read from a single sample in a study of blood T cell repertoires in COVID-19. Profiling relied on immunoSEQ multiplex PCR, and the TCRdb table lists in-frame clones only, not all of them. The sample holds some 180,000 clones, 90% seen once. Sequenced input: peripheral blood. These receptors all come from a man aged 50-60 years with acute or convalescent COVID-19.

The J gene is TRBJ2-1, the V gene TRBV13, with 7 nucleotides matching TRBD2. The CDR3 totals 15 residues. Trimming took 2 bases from V and 4 from J; bases not matched to a gene: 5. Per the germline V gene, CDR1 is PRHDT and CDR2 is FYEKMQ (reference sequence). Written as DNA, the CDR3 is TGTGCCAGCAGCTTAAACAGCGGGATTTACAATGAGCAGTTCTTC. Its protein is CASSLNSGIYNEQFF.

This clone was seen more than once but under ten times. This chain uses TRBV15 with TRBJ2-7, with 11 bases identical to TRBD1. The CDR3 sequence is 14 residues long. The junction had 0 bases not matched to a gene; V was cut back by 3 bases and J by 2 bases. From germline, CDR1 is LNHNV and CDR2 YYDKDF (reference sequence). The CDR3 DNA is TGTGCCACCAGCAGGGGACAGGGGGCCTACGAGCAGTACTTC. Protein sequence: CATSRGQGAYEQYF.

The V gene is TRBV18, the J gene TRBJ2-7, with no clear D. CDR1 KGHSH and CDR2 LQKENI come from the germline V gene. Deletions cut 3 bases from V and 3 bases from J, with 15 bases between. CDR3 size: 15 residues. CDR3 loop: CASSPQAGQLYEQYF. The CDR3 DNA sequence: TGTGCCAGCTCACCCCAGGCAGGCCAACTCTACGAGCAGTACTTC.

The gene calls are TRBV5-1 and TRBJ2-1; D ambiguous. The CDR3 consists of 11 residues. CDR1 is SGHRS and CDR2 is YFSETQ in the germline V gene. The V gene lost 6 bases and the J gene lost 4 bases, with 5 bases spanning the gap. CDR3 loop: CASTSYNEQFF. In nucleotides, the CDR3 is TGCGCCAGCACGAGTTACAATGAGCAGTTCTTC.

Notes on this clone: Other DNA variants within this sample encode the same CDR3. The J gene is TRBJ1-5, the V gene TRBV18, with 7 bases fitting TRBD1. Per germline, CDR1 KGHSH and CDR2 LQKENI. V lost 2 bases, J lost 5 bases, and 0 bases stayed unmatched. The CDR3 loop spans 13 amino acids. The CDR3 reads CASSPGTDQPQHF. The CDR3 DNA reads TGTGCCAGCTCACCAGGGACAGATCAGCCCCAGCATTTT.